This TCR beta chain was recovered during a study of technical replicates of blood from a few donors. This CDR3 has 8 residues. Profiling relied on immunoSEQ multiplex PCR, and the TCRdb table lists in-frame clones only, not all of them. The data show roughly 50,000 clones, over 90% seen once. The source is a human donor in good health. Some clones in this sample may be carry-over from other donors' samples. The J gene is TRBJ2-7, the V gene TRBV3-2; no DNA check was done on the table's D call, TRBD2. TRBV3-2 is marked as a pseudogene. Material: PBMCs. The CDR3 reads CASSEPFF. In DNA form, the CDR3 reads TGTGCCAGCAGTGAGCCTTTTTTC.